Below are 21 T cell receptor beta chains sequenced from a single sample in a study of technical replicates of blood from a few donors. The assay was immunoSEQ multiplex PCR, and TCRdb's table has in-frame clones only and misses some. The data show 65,000 to 90,000 clones, just over 90% seen once. Sequencing was done on a sample of T cells isolated from PBMCs. Receptors were obtained from a human donor in good health.

This rearrangement joins TRBV7-9 to TRBJ1-2; 9 bases are shared with TRBD1. The V segment lost 5 bases and the J segment 2 bases; nucleotides outside the gene matches: 3. Germline V lookup: CDR1 SEHNR, CDR2 FQNEAQ (reference sequence). The length of the CDR3 is 14 residues. The CDR3: CASSVGTGNYGYTF. In DNA, the CDR3 is TGTGCCAGCAGCGTCGGGACAGGGAACTATGGCTACACCTTC.

This rearrangement joins TRBV5-4 to TRBJ1-3; 8 positions match TRBD1. V lost 0 bases to trimming and J lost 14 bases; unmatched junction nucleotides: 10. Germline-derived CDR1 and CDR2 are SGHNT and YYREEE (reference sequence). This CDR3 region has 14 residues. The CDR3 loop is CASSLAGTGGRLYF. The DNA of the CDR3 is TGTGCCAGCAGCTTGGCCGGGACAGGCGGGCGTTTATATTTT. The entire variable domain, with the rest obtained from reference TRBV5-4 and TRBJ1-3, is as follows: ETGVTQSPTHLIKTRGQQVTLRCSSQSGHNTVSWYQQALGQGPQFIFQYYREEENGRGNFPPRFSGLQFPNYSSELNVNALELDDSALYLCASSLAGTGGRLYFGEGSWLTVV.

The rearrangement links TRBV7-9 to TRBJ2-2; 10 bases map to TRBD1. This CDR3 is built from 15 residues. Germline-derived CDR1 and CDR2 are SEHNR and FQNEAQ (reference sequence). V dropped 6 bases and J dropped 4; count of bases not matched to a gene: 5. CDR3 bases: TGTGCCAGCAGGGGACAGGGGTTCCCCACCGGGGAGCTGTTTTTT. Translation: CASRGQGFPTGELFF.

This rearrangement joins TRBV4-1 to TRBJ2-5; D not resolved. Germline V gene sequence: CDR1 MGHRA, CDR2 YSYEKL. There are 12 residues in the CDR3. Trimming stripped 1 base from V and 5 bases from J, with 5 bases between. DNA of the CDR3: TGCGCCAGCAGCCAAGTTGCGGAGACCCAGTACTTC. Protein product: CASSQVAETQYF.

The V and J genes are TRBV28 and TRBJ2-1; TRBD2 is a possible D gene (5 bases). The CDR3 runs 14 residues. The V and J ends lost 4 bases and 7 bases respectively, with 14 bases between them. Germline V lookup: CDR1 MDHEN, CDR2 SYDVKM. In DNA form, the CDR3 reads TGTGCCAGCAGTTCGAGACGGAGAGGGAATGAGCAGTTCTTC. Translated, it gives CASSSRRRGNEQFF.

The V and J genes are TRBV2 and TRBJ2-2; 12 nucleotides match TRBD2. In germline, CDR1 is SNHLY, CDR2 FYNNEI. There are 16 residues in the CDR3. J lost 6 bases, V lost 7 bases, and 9 bases had no gene match. CDR3 DNA: TGTGCCAGCACGAGACTAGCGGGAGCGAGCGCCGGGGAGCTGTTTTTT. It is translated as CASTRLAGASAGELFF.

This clone is a singleton in its sample. The rearrangement uses TRBV28 and TRBJ2-3; 10 positions agree with TRBD2. Germline trimming cut 5 bases from V and 1 base from J; bases unmatched to any gene: 6. Germline CDR1 reads MDHEN; CDR2 reads SYDVKM. The CDR3 is 16 amino acids. CDR3 in amino acids: CASSPIGLAGTDTQYF. DNA of the CDR3: TGTGCCAGCAGTCCTATAGGACTAGCGGGCACAGATACGCAGTATTTT.

V is TRBV7-8 and J is TRBJ1-5; TRBD1 matches 9 bases. The CDR3 runs 16 residues. Trimming at V came to 5 bases and at J to 6 bases, leaving 11 bases not matched to a gene. Looked up from germline, CDR1 is SGHVS and CDR2 is FQNEAQ. The CDR3 DNA is TGTGCCAGCAGCACCCGGGACAGGGCCGGGGGTCAGCCCCAGCATTTT. Its protein is CASSTRDRAGGQPQHF.

V is TRBV11-2 and J is TRBJ2-1; 10 bases agree with TRBD1. The V gene's germline CDR1 is SGHAT and CDR2 FQNNGV. CDR3 length equals 18 residues. Trimming at V came to 6 bases and at J to 5 bases, leaving 16 bases not matched to a gene. CDR3 in DNA: TGTGCCAGCAGTCACCCTCTACGCGACAGGGGGCGCAACAATGAGCAGTTCTTC. Its protein product is CASSHPLRDRGRNNEQFF. Filled out from reference TRBV11-2 and TRBJ2-1, the complete variable domain reads EAGVAQSPRYKIIEKRQSVAFWCNPISGHATLYWYQQILGQGPKLLIQFQNNGVVDDSQLPKDRFSAERLKGVDSTLKIQPAKLEDSAVYLCASSHPLRDRGRNNEQFFGPGTRLTVL.

The chain couples TRBV19 to TRBJ2-7, with D perhaps matching TRBD1 (6 bases). The V gene lost 5 bases and the J gene lost 3 bases, with 20 bases spanning the gap. The CDR3 runs 16 residues. CDR1 LNHDA and CDR2 SQIVND come from the germline V gene (reference sequence). The CDR3 reads CASSAGRQAGIYEQYF. The CDR3 nucleotides are TGTGCCAGTAGTGCGGGTCGACAGGCTGGTATCTACGAGCAGTACTTC.

This clone was recorded once. The V call is TRBV14, the J call TRBJ2-7; D unclear. The CDR3 totals 13 residues. Germline-derived CDR1 and CDR2 are SGHDN and FVKESK. The V end was cut by 1 base, the J end by 6 bases, with 10 bases between. The CDR3 spells CASSQVPNGEQYF. CDR3 bases: TGTGCCAGCAGCCAAGTCCCGAACGGCGAGCAGTACTTC. Complete variable domain (other parts from reference TRBV14 and TRBJ2-7): EAGVTQFPSHSVIEKGQTVTLRCDPISGHDNLYWYRRVMGKEIKFLLHFVKESKQDESGMPNNRFLAERTGGTYSTLKVQPAELEDSGVYFCASSQVPNGEQYFGPGTRLTVT.

This clone was seen only once. V usage is TRBV18 and J usage is TRBJ1-2; 7 bases map to TRBD1. Germline CDR1 reads KGHSH; CDR2 reads LQKENI. Trimming cost V 2 bases and J 5 bases; bases outside gene matches: 5. This CDR3 region has 14 residues. CDR3 sequence reads: CASSPSRDSYGYTF. In DNA, the CDR3 is TGTGCCAGCTCACCATCCAGGGACAGTTATGGCTACACCTTC.

The rearrangement joins TRBV5-1 to TRBJ1-1, with D unresolved. The germline V gene has CDR1 SGHRS and CDR2 YFSETQ. This CDR3 has 15 amino acids. V lost 0 bases and J 0 bases, leaving 9 bases between the germline ends. In DNA form, the CDR3 reads TGCGCCAGCAGCTTGGCTACTGAGATGAACACTGAAGCTTTCTTT. Protein product: CASSLATEMNTEAFF.

The rearrangement joins TRBV21-1 to TRBJ1-5. TRBV21-1 is termed a pseudogene. The CDR3 is 16 residues long. The CDR3 DNA reads TGTGCCAGCAGTTATCTCGGGAGTTCTAGCAATCAGCCCCAGCATTTT. Its protein is CASSYLGSSSNQPQHF.

The rearrangement joins TRBV10-1 to TRBJ2-3; TRBD1 might be the D (6 bases). Germline V CDR1 and CDR2: WNHNN, SYGVQD (reference sequence). The CDR3 covers 13 residues. Trimming cost V 4 bases and J 1 base, with 6 bases left between them. CDR3 DNA: TGCGCCAGCAGTGCAGGGGGCACAGATACGCAGTATTTT. Its protein is CASSAGGTDTQYF.

This chain links TRBV19 with TRBJ1-3, with D tentatively TRBD1 (5 bases). Germline V gene sequence: CDR1 LNHDA, CDR2 SQIVND (reference sequence). The CDR3 runs 17 residues. The V gene lost 4 bases and the J gene lost 0 bases, with 16 bases spanning the gap. The DNA for the CDR3 is TGTGCCAGTAGTACCAGGGCCTCCCCTTACTCTGGAAACACCATATATTTT. This gives the protein CASSTRASPYSGNTIYF.

The V gene is TRBV4-1, the J gene TRBJ1-5; possible D gene TRBD1, 6 bases. Trimming stripped 5 bases from V and 3 bases from J, with 14 bases between. In germline, CDR1 is MGHRA, CDR2 YSYEKL. The CDR3 runs to 15 residues. The CDR3 loop reads CASSWTQGNNQPQHF. The CDR3 DNA is TGCGCCAGCAGCTGGACTCAGGGGAACAATCAGCCCCAGCATTTT.

The chain recombines TRBV23-1 with TRBJ1-5, with a weak D call TRBD1 (5 bases). TRBV23-1 is an ORF for which the function is uncertain. Trimming stripped 0 bases from V and 0 bases from J, with 12 bases between. The CDR3 totals 17 residues. The CDR3 protein is CASSQSSRGGSNQPQHF. The CDR3 bases are TGCGCCAGCAGTCAATCGAGCCGCGGGGGTAGCAATCAGCCCCAGCATTTT.

The CDR3 bases are TGTGCCAGTAGTACCACGGACAGCGTTGGCACAGATACGCAGTATTTT. This codes for CASSTTDSVGTDTQYF. This sequence joins TRBV19 and TRBJ2-3; perhaps TRBD1 as D (6 bases). The CDR3 loop spans 16 amino acids. CDR1 is LNHDA, CDR2 SQIVND, per germline (reference sequence). V lost 4 bases to trimming and J lost 1 base, with 15 bases between them.

Only one count was recorded for this clone. CDR3 in amino acids: CASYGGSGNIQYF. CDR3 nucleotide sequence: TGTGCCAGCTACGGCGGGAGCGGAAACATTCAGTACTTC. This sequence joins TRBV11-2 and TRBJ2-4; 7 bases are shared with TRBD2. CDR3 size: 13 residues. Germline loops: CDR1 SGHAT, CDR2 FQNNGV. Trimming took 8 bases from V and 6 from J; bases not matched to a gene: 7.

This chain joins TRBV5-6 and TRBJ1-1; D is unresolved. Germline CDR1 is SGHDT and CDR2 is YYEEEE. Trimming pared 1 base from V and 12 bases from J, leaving 16 bases between. The CDR3 spans 13 residues. The chain's CDR3 is CASSLLEEIYTFF. CDR3 coding DNA: TGTGCCAGCAGCTTGCTGGAGGAGATATATACTTTCTTT.